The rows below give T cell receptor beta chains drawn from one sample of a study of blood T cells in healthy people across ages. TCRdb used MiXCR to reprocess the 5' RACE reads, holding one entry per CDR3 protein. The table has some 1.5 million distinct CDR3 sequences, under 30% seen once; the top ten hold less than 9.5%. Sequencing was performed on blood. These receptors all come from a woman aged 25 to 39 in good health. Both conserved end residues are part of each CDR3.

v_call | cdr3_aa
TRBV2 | CASIQGVAYGYTF
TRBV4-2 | CASSQVGDGDTQYF
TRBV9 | CASSVVGGNGYTF
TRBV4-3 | CASSRSGTGVYNEQFF
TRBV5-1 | CASKSSGGQETQFF
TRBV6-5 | CASSYSDGAGGRRNTDTQYF
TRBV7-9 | CASNRGLAGSYNEQFF
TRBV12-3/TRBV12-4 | CASSGSGIVDQPQHF
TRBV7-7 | CASSSTRPRDTYEQYF
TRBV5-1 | CATSLGRQSNEKLFF
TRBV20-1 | CSARPGTYEQYF
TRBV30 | CAWSQIPTSSKNIQYF
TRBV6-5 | CASSYGQGRDETQYF
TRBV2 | CASSEAGGTKTQYF
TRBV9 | CASSVGSTNYGYTF
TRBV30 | CAWRQTGTGNEKLFF
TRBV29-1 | CSVEDPGRSYEQYF
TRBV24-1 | CATSPGPRIAGAKSSYNEQFF
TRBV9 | CASSSRGRFQETQYF
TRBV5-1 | CASSLKRGSADTQYF
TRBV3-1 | CASTQGGGHEQYF
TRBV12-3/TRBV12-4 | CASSFTGGSQPQHF
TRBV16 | CASSQSGGGSQPQHF
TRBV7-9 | CASTAEGRAGYTF
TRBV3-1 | CATQSGGQGEQFF
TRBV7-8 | CASIGTSGTWDEQYF
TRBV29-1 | CSVGLVVTGELFF